This TCR beta chain was retrieved from a study of blood T cell repertoires in COVID-19. In the study overall: COVID-19 samples collected from the United States, Italy and Spain covered acute and convalescent phases. PBMCs, B-cell-depleted T cells, or T cells provided the cDNA or gDNA that made up the material.

CDR1 and CDR2 from the germline V gene are KGHSH and LQKENI. This CDR3 is 12 amino acids long. Trimming at V came to 6 bases and at J to 8 bases, leaving 4 bases not matched to a gene. Enrolment of Seattle patients took place during active infection, and they were followed longitudinally. Only in-frame clones appear in the TCRdb table, and some are missing; sequencing was by immunoSEQ multiplex PCR. The sample contains 150,000 to 200,000 clones, about 83% of which appear only once. The TCR originated in a woman between 65 and 79 years old with COVID-19, enrolled during active disease. Sequenced material: peripheral blood. The genes are TRBV18 and TRBJ1-2; 9 nucleotides align to TRBD1. This CDR3 is CASSRQGDGYTF. For the CDR3, the DNA is TGTGCCAGCTCCCGACAGGGGGACGGCTACACCTTC.